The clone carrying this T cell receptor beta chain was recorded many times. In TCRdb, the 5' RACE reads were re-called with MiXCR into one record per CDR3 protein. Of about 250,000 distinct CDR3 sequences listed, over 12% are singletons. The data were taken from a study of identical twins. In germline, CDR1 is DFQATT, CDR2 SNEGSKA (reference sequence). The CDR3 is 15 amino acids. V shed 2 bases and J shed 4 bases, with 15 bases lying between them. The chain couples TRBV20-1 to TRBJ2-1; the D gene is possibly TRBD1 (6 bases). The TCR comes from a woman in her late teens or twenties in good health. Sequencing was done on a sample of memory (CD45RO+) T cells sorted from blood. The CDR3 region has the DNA TGCAGTGCTAGACCGCCCGGGACACATTACAATGAGCAGTTCTTC. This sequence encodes CSARPPGTHYNEQFF.